Shown below are 13 T cell receptor beta chains from a single sample sequenced in a study of tumor-infiltrating lymphocytes in localized non-small cell lung cancer. Clones were read by immunoSEQ multiplex PCR, and TCRdb kept only the in-frame ones, dropping some. There are around 17,000 clones in the sample; less than 80% occur only once, and 5.5% to 7% lies in the top ten. Material: lung tumor tissue. The receptors shown here come from a human donor with non-small cell lung cancer.

V gene TRBV27 combines with J gene TRBJ1-2; possibly TRBD1 for D (6 bases). Germline V gene data show CDR1 as MNHEY and CDR2 as SMNVEV (reference sequence). V shed 3 bases and J shed 8 bases, with 16 bases lying between them. This CDR3 spans 14 amino acids. CDR3: CASSFKTGFYGYTF. CDR3 coding DNA: TGTGCCAGCAGTTTCAAAACAGGGTTCTACGGCTACACCTTC.

The V and J genes are TRBV5-1 and TRBJ2-1; 12 bases line up with TRBD2. The CDR3 has 16 amino acids. Looked up from germline, CDR1 is SGHRS and CDR2 is YFSETQ. The ends lost 4 bases at V and 8 bases at J; junction bases unmatched: 10. The DNA of the CDR3 is TGCGCCAGCAGCACTGGGACTAGCGGGCTCCTGGATGAGCAGTTCTTC. Amino acids: CASSTGTSGLLDEQFF.

The gene calls are TRBV6-1 and TRBJ1-5; 12 nucleotides line up with TRBD1. The CDR3 runs to 16 residues. The ends lost 4 bases at V and 3 bases at J; junction bases unmatched: 4. CDR1 is MNHNS and CDR2 is SASEGT in the germline V gene. The CDR3 DNA reads TGTGCCAGCAGTGGCAGGGACAGGGGGCCCAATCAGCCCCAGCATTTT. Amino acids: CASSGRDRGPNQPQHF.

The rearrangement links TRBV23-1 to TRBJ1-5, with 7 bases fitting TRBD1. TRBV23-1 is known as an ORF, though its function is uncertain. The ends lost 3 bases at V and 1 base at J; junction bases unmatched: 15. This CDR3 has 19 amino acids. The DNA for the CDR3 is TGCGCCAGCAGTCATCGCCGGGACAGCCAATTAGGCAGCAATCAGCCCCAGCATTTT. This sequence encodes CASSHRRDSQLGSNQPQHF.

This clone came up once. The chain recombines TRBV5-1 with TRBJ2-2; TRBD2 aligns across 14 bases. With 3 bases clipped from V and 7 bases from J, the junction kept 5 bases outside the gene matches. The CDR3 contains 16 residues. Germline CDR1 reads SGHRS; CDR2 reads YFSETQ. CDR3: CASSSTSGRADGELFF. In DNA, the CDR3 is TGCGCCAGCAGCTCGACTAGCGGGAGGGCGGACGGGGAGCTGTTTTTT.

The CDR3 DNA reads TGTGCCAGTTGGGGACAGCTCTATGGCTACACCTTC. It codes for CASWGQLYGYTF. The chain combines TRBV28 with TRBJ1-2, with 7 bases that match TRBD1. The CDR3 length is 12 residues. J was trimmed by 4 bases and V by 9 bases; bases with no gene match: 5. CDR1 is MDHEN, CDR2 SYDVKM, per germline.

The chain recombines TRBV28 with TRBJ2-7; TRBD1 matches at 11 bases. Trimming at V came to 1 base and at J to 6 bases, leaving 8 bases not matched to a gene. The CDR3 is made up of 16 amino acids. Germline V gene lookup returns CDR1 MDHEN and CDR2 SYDVKM. CDR3 nucleotides: TGTGCCAGCAGTTTATCCAGGCGGGACAGGGGGATCGAGCAGTACTTC. Translating gives CASSLSRRDRGIEQYF.

The J gene is TRBJ2-2, the V gene TRBV6-1; no reliable D call. The germline V gene has CDR1 MNHNS and CDR2 SASEGT. There are 14 residues in the CDR3. Deletions cut 6 bases from V and 3 bases from J, with 11 bases between. In DNA, the CDR3 is TGTGCCAGCAGCCAGGTTGGGGACACCGGGGAGCTGTTTTTT. It specifies CASSQVGDTGELFF.

The J gene is TRBJ1-2, the V gene TRBV27; maybe TRBD1 (6 bases). V lost 7 bases, J lost 2 bases, and 23 bases lay in between. The germline V gene encodes CDR1 MNHEY and CDR2 SMNVEV (reference sequence). The CDR3 loop spans 17 amino acids. CDR3 region: CASTTLPQGRGNYGYTF. The CDR3 region has the DNA TGTGCCAGCACTACTTTACCGCAGGGTAGGGGGAACTATGGCTACACCTTC.

This clone was seen just once. V gene TRBV18 combines with J gene TRBJ1-1; possible D gene TRBD1, 6 bases. Germline V gene data show CDR1 as KGHSH and CDR2 as LQKENI. V was shortened by 2 bases and J by 1 base, with 8 bases between the two germline ends. This CDR3 contains 14 residues. The CDR3: CASSPMDRNTEAFF. CDR3 coding DNA: TGTGCCAGCTCACCAATGGACAGGAACACTGAAGCTTTCTTT.

The chain employs TRBV5-1 and TRBJ2-1, with no clear D. V dropped 4 bases and J dropped 6 bases, with 11 bases sitting between them. This CDR3 comprises 13 residues. Germline CDR1 is SGHRS and CDR2 is YFSETQ. CDR3 nucleotide sequence: TGCGCCAGCAGCCCGTTCCTCACCAATGAGCAGTTCTTC. As protein: CASSPFLTNEQFF. Full variable domain (outside the CDR3, taken from reference TRBV5-1 and TRBJ2-1): KAGVTQTPRYLIKTRGQQVTLSCSPISGHRSVSWYQQTPGQGLQFLFEYFSETQRNKGNFPGRFSGRQFSNSRSEMNVSTLELGDSALYLCASSPFLTNEQFFGPGTRLTVL.

This chain links TRBV28 with TRBJ2-7, with 7 positions matching TRBD1. Germline loops: CDR1 MDHEN, CDR2 SYDVKM. The ends lost 3 bases at V and 0 bases at J; junction bases unmatched: 5. This CDR3 has 15 amino acids. As DNA, the CDR3 is TGTGCCAGCAGTTTTGGGGGACAGAGCTCCTACGAGCAGTACTTC. Protein: CASSFGGQSSYEQYF.

V gene TRBV13 combines with J gene TRBJ2-7; D may be TRBD1 (5 bases). Germline V lookup: CDR1 PRHDT, CDR2 FYEKMQ (reference sequence). The length of the CDR3 is 13 residues. V lost 5 bases and J 3 bases, leaving 11 bases between the germline ends. In DNA form, the CDR3 reads TGTGCCAGCAGCAAAGGGGAAAGCTACGAGCAGTACTTC. Amino acids: CASSKGESYEQYF.